A selection of T cell receptor beta chains follows, all from one sample in a study of T cells in Graves' hyperthyroidism and ophthalmopathy. One entry per CDR3 protein results from TCRdb running MiXCR on the multiplex PCR reads. The table shows hundreds of thousands of distinct CDR3 sequences, with 11% to 15% occurring only once. What was sequenced was blood. All receptors derive from a man aged 50-60 years with Graves' ophthalmopathy. Each CDR3 is given with its conserved first and last residue. The order of the fields is V gene, D gene, clone size, J gene, CDR3 protein, CDR3 DNA. D genes are given only for firm matches. Expanded clones are given a class, and other clones once, few, many or no size at all.

V gene: TRBV7-8; D gene: -; clone size: many; J gene: TRBJ1-4; CDR3 protein: CASSLSGATNEKLFF; CDR3 DNA: TGTGCCAGCAGCTTAAGTGGAGCAACTAATGAAAAACTGTTTTTT
V gene: TRBV7-2; D gene: TRBD2; clone size: -; J gene: TRBJ2-5; CDR3 protein: CASSSEPGLGGVEQETQYF; CDR3 DNA: TGTGCCAGCAGCTCCGAACCGGGACTAGGGGGAGTAGAACAAGAGACCCAGTACTTC
V gene: TRBV10-3; D gene: -; clone size: -; J gene: TRBJ2-3; CDR3 protein: CAIRSGTPTDTQYF; CDR3 DNA: TGTGCCATCAGGTCCGGGACACCCACAGATACGCAGTATTTT
V gene: TRBV20-1; D gene: -; clone size: few; J gene: TRBJ2-1; CDR3 protein: CSSTESSYNEQFF; CDR3 DNA: TGCAGTTCGACTGAGTCCTCCTACAATGAGCAGTTCTTC
V gene: TRBV5-1; D gene: TRBD2; clone size: -; J gene: TRBJ2-1; CDR3 protein: CASSLLLAGGYNEQFF; CDR3 DNA: TGCGCCAGCAGCTTGTTGCTAGCGGGAGGGTACAATGAGCAGTTCTTC
V gene: TRBV19; D gene: TRBD1; clone size: few; J gene: TRBJ2-4; CDR3 protein: CASTGPGQGKNIQYF; CDR3 DNA: TGTGCCAGTACCGGGCCGGGACAGGGGAAAAACATTCAGTACTTC
V gene: TRBV12-3/TRBV12-4; D gene: TRBD1; clone size: many; J gene: TRBJ2-7; CDR3 protein: CASTIPGQPYEQYF; CDR3 DNA: TGTGCCAGCACCATTCCGGGACAGCCCTACGAGCAGTACTTC
V gene: TRBV5-4; D gene: TRBD1; clone size: many; J gene: TRBJ2-1; CDR3 protein: CASSLTDRVNEQFF; CDR3 DNA: TGTGCCAGCAGCTTGACGGACAGGGTCAATGAGCAGTTCTTC
V gene: TRBV6-1; D gene: -; clone size: many; J gene: TRBJ2-1; CDR3 protein: CASSEVAASYNEQFF; CDR3 DNA: TGTGCCAGCAGTGAAGTTGCTGCCTCTTACAATGAGCAGTTCTTC
V gene: TRBV12-3/TRBV12-4; D gene: -; clone size: many; J gene: TRBJ2-3; CDR3 protein: CASSLAPTQDTQYF; CDR3 DNA: TGTGCCAGCAGTTTGGCCCCAACACAGGATACGCAGTATTTT
V gene: TRBV20-1; D gene: TRBD2; clone size: many; J gene: TRBJ2-7; CDR3 protein: CSAPGLAAYEQYF; CDR3 DNA: TGCAGTGCACCGGGACTAGCGGCCTACGAGCAGTACTTC
V gene: TRBV6-1; D gene: -; clone size: -; J gene: TRBJ2-7; CDR3 protein: CASTGRMGSSYEQYF; CDR3 DNA: TGTGCCAGCACGGGCCGAATGGGTAGCTCCTACGAGCAGTACTTC
V gene: TRBV20-1; D gene: -; clone size: many; J gene: TRBJ2-4; CDR3 protein: CSAPPGGQTPVNIQYF; CDR3 DNA: TGCAGTGCCCCTCCCGGGGGGCAGACGCCAGTGAACATTCAGTACTTC
V gene: TRBV5-1; D gene: -; clone size: -; J gene: TRBJ1-1; CDR3 protein: CASSLAWPDEAFF; CDR3 DNA: TGCGCCAGCAGCTTGGCCTGGCCCGATGAAGCTTTCTTT
V gene: TRBV6-1; D gene: -; clone size: few; J gene: TRBJ2-5; CDR3 protein: CASSSSRVETQYF; CDR3 DNA: TGTGCCAGCAGTTCATCCAGAGTCGAGACCCAGTACTTC
V gene: TRBV5-1; D gene: -; clone size: few; J gene: TRBJ2-4; CDR3 protein: CASSYGGPAAKNIQYF; CDR3 DNA: TGCGCCAGCAGCTATGGGGGGCCAGCAGCCAAAAACATTCAGTACTTC
V gene: TRBV5-8; D gene: TRBD2; clone size: -; J gene: TRBJ2-3; CDR3 protein: CASSSGVLAGDTQYF; CDR3 DNA: TGTGCCAGCAGCTCAGGGGTACTAGCGGGAGATACGCAGTATTTT
V gene: TRBV27; D gene: -; clone size: few; J gene: TRBJ2-1; CDR3 protein: CASSLSFRAYNEQFF; CDR3 DNA: TGTGCCAGCAGTTTATCGTTTAGGGCCTACAATGAGCAGTTCTTC
V gene: TRBV12-3/TRBV12-4; D gene: -; clone size: many; J gene: TRBJ2-1; CDR3 protein: CASTLLKPNEQFF; CDR3 DNA: TGTGCCAGCACTTTGCTAAAACCTAATGAGCAGTTCTTC
V gene: TRBV7-6; D gene: TRBD1; clone size: -; J gene: TRBJ2-3; CDR3 protein: CASSGPRRDRVSDTQYF; CDR3 DNA: TGTGCCAGCAGCGGACCCAGGAGGGACAGGGTGTCCGATACGCAGTATTTT
V gene: TRBV6-2/TRBV6-3; D gene: TRBD2; clone size: many; J gene: TRBJ2-3; CDR3 protein: CASSYSGRHGDTQYF; CDR3 DNA: TGTGCCAGCAGTTACAGCGGGAGGCATGGAGATACGCAGTATTTT
V gene: TRBV12-3/TRBV12-4; D gene: TRBD2; clone size: many; J gene: TRBJ2-1; CDR3 protein: CASSLGLAGADEQFF; CDR3 DNA: TGTGCCAGCAGTTTGGGGCTAGCGGGAGCGGATGAGCAGTTCTTC
V gene: TRBV5-1; D gene: TRBD1; clone size: many; J gene: TRBJ2-7; CDR3 protein: CASSSPGQGASEQYF; CDR3 DNA: TGCGCCAGCAGCTCCCCCGGACAGGGGGCTTCCGAGCAGTACTTC
V gene: TRBV19; D gene: TRBD2; clone size: -; J gene: TRBJ2-7; CDR3 protein: CASGLAGVSEQYF; CDR3 DNA: TGTGCCAGTGGACTAGCGGGAGTCTCCGAGCAGTACTTC
V gene: TRBV7-8; D gene: TRBD1; clone size: many; J gene: TRBJ1-4; CDR3 protein: CASSEQGANEKLFF; CDR3 DNA: TGTGCCAGCAGCGAACAGGGGGCTAATGAAAAACTGTTTTTT
V gene: TRBV19; D gene: -; clone size: few; J gene: TRBJ2-2; CDR3 protein: CASGRGNTGELFF; CDR3 DNA: TGTGCCAGCGGGCGAGGGAACACCGGGGAGCTGTTTTTT
V gene: TRBV28; D gene: -; clone size: many; J gene: TRBJ2-1; CDR3 protein: CAISGSSYNEQFF; CDR3 DNA: TGTGCCATCAGCGGTAGCTCCTACAATGAGCAGTTCTTC
V gene: TRBV7-8; D gene: TRBD2; clone size: -; J gene: TRBJ2-3; CDR3 protein: CASSQVTSGPGSTDTQYF; CDR3 DNA: TGTGCCAGCAGCCAAGTAACTAGCGGGCCCGGTAGCACAGATACGCAGTATTTT
V gene: TRBV3-1; D gene: TRBD2; clone size: many; J gene: TRBJ2-2; CDR3 protein: CASSPAGGIGGELFF; CDR3 DNA: TGTGCCAGCAGCCCCGCGGGAGGGATCGGCGGGGAGCTGTTTTTT
V gene: TRBV11-2; D gene: -; clone size: many; J gene: TRBJ2-1; CDR3 protein: CASSLDPSYEQFF; CDR3 DNA: TGTGCCAGCAGCTTAGATCCCTCCTATGAGCAGTTCTTC
V gene: TRBV12-3/TRBV12-4; D gene: -; clone size: many; J gene: TRBJ2-1; CDR3 protein: CASTTLAAERGYNEQFF; CDR3 DNA: TGTGCCAGCACCACATTGGCGGCGGAAAGAGGCTACAATGAGCAGTTCTTC
V gene: TRBV9; D gene: -; clone size: few; J gene: TRBJ2-1; CDR3 protein: CASSVVADSYNEQFF; CDR3 DNA: TGTGCCAGCAGCGTAGTTGCAGACTCCTACAATGAGCAGTTCTTC
V gene: TRBV5-1; D gene: -; clone size: -; J gene: TRBJ1-5; CDR3 protein: CASSPGTSHRGNQPQHF; CDR3 DNA: TGCGCCAGCAGCCCGGGGACATCCCACCGTGGCAATCAGCCCCAGCATTTT
V gene: TRBV29-1; D gene: -; clone size: -; J gene: TRBJ1-5; CDR3 protein: CSVREGNQPQHF; CDR3 DNA: TGCAGCGTTCGTGAGGGCAATCAGCCCCAGCATTTT
V gene: TRBV20-1; D gene: TRBD2; clone size: -; J gene: TRBJ2-5; CDR3 protein: CSARNLAGGEETQYF; CDR3 DNA: TGCAGTGCTAGGAACCTAGCGGGAGGGGAAGAGACCCAGTACTTC
V gene: TRBV30; D gene: -; clone size: many; J gene: TRBJ2-7; CDR3 protein: CAWSVNPSRQAGRREQYF; CDR3 DNA: TGTGCCTGGAGTGTCAACCCGTCACGACAGGCGGGCAGGCGCGAGCAGTACTTC